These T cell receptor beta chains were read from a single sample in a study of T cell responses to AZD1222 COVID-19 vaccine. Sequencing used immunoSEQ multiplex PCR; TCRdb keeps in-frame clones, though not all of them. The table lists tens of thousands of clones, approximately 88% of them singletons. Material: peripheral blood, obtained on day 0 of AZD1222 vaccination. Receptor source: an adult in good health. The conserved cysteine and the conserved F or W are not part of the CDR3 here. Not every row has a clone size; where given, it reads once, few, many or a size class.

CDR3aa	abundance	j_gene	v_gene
ATQGPTDTQY	few	TRBJ2-3	TRBV27
ASSLKETQY	.	TRBJ2-5	TRBV12-3/TRBV12-4
ASSPGLAGVDEQF	.	TRBJ2-1	TRBV19
ASSQEGDYSYNEQF	once	TRBJ2-1	TRBV4-3
ASTTPGEGYT	.	TRBJ1-2	TRBV6-5
ASSPRQGPSEKLF	few	TRBJ1-4	TRBV7-8
ASSQDKGQNNQPQH	.	TRBJ1-5	TRBV4-1
AISRAAPVNEQF	once	TRBJ2-1	TRBV10-3
ASSDDREHSPLH	.	TRBJ1-6	TRBV6-6
ASSLFSGGYNEQF	.	TRBJ2-1	TRBV5-6
ATSDGRKQGYGYT	.	TRBJ1-2	TRBV24-1
ASKEGTEAF	.	TRBJ1-1	TRBV27
ASSPPVRGRSGANVLT	.	TRBJ2-6	TRBV5-1
SEGLAGGEGEQF	.	TRBJ2-1	TRBV29-1
ASSYSLTSITEAF	.	TRBJ1-1	TRBV6-5
SVRPLRGNHYEQY	.	TRBJ2-7	TRBV29-1
ASSLLGQGVYEQY	.	TRBJ2-7	TRBV5-5
ASSSLHTGANTEAF	.	TRBJ1-1	TRBV11-2
ASSVVETGGIGAF	.	TRBJ1-1	TRBV9
ASSQGSGANYGYT	.	TRBJ1-2	TRBV11-2
ASSSRGSNEKLF	.	TRBJ1-4	TRBV27
SVEGQGPGYT	.	TRBJ1-2	TRBV29-1
ASRLAPSSYEQY	.	TRBJ2-7	TRBV27
ASSLSKGTSKMNTEAF	.	TRBJ1-1	TRBV5-1
ASSLGLHQPQH	.	TRBJ1-5	TRBV7-9
ASSLVTGTLNTEAF	once	TRBJ1-1	TRBV5-5
ASSASGTGNEQF	.	TRBJ2-1	TRBV9
ASSPGPTSGRDTQY	.	TRBJ2-3	TRBV18
ASSLQGSSNSPLH	.	TRBJ1-6	TRBV5-1
ASSLLTGGNYGYT	.	TRBJ1-2	TRBV4-3
SGGLGSDTEAF	.	TRBJ1-1	TRBV29-1
ASSYGTGSSQPQH	.	TRBJ1-5	TRBV6-5
ASSIQAYNEQF	.	TRBJ2-1	TRBV6-5
ASSIVYILTGTDFTSYNEQF	.	TRBJ2-1	TRBV19
ASSESWTGANSPLH	.	TRBJ1-6	TRBV6-1
ASGGQASEAF	.	TRBJ1-1	TRBV19
ASSPRGWNEQF	.	TRBJ2-1	TRBV14
ASSYGDRDSPLH	.	TRBJ1-6	TRBV6-5
ASSPPLAYISNEQF	.	TRBJ2-1	TRBV6-2/TRBV6-3
ASSPAWDSTNQETQY	.	TRBJ2-5	TRBV7-9
ASSVQEHNEKLF	.	TRBJ1-4	TRBV9
ASSVGRAPDYGYT	.	TRBJ1-2	TRBV9
ASSEFDYSYEQY	.	TRBJ2-7	TRBV2
ASSLDPGASYEQY	.	TRBJ2-7	TRBV11-3
ASRPGHSSYEQY	.	TRBJ2-7	TRBV6-5
ASSVSGGRGYGYT	once	TRBJ1-2	TRBV7-8
ASSPGTPYNEQF	once	TRBJ2-1	TRBV18
SEGNTYEQY	.	TRBJ2-7	TRBV29-1
ASSTLWREKNEQF	.	TRBJ2-1	TRBV6-5
ASSPGLTLSQQETQY	.	TRBJ2-5	TRBV14
ASSTASSYNSPLH	.	TRBJ1-6	TRBV2
ASSLAPSGVDGELF	.	TRBJ2-2	TRBV5-1
SVEDPVRSYNEQF	.	TRBJ2-1	TRBV29-1
ASSTTGTAYEQY	.	TRBJ2-7	TRBV11-2
ASSPGQGSNEQF	.	TRBJ2-1	TRBV18
ASSLGTDINNEQF	few	TRBJ2-1	TRBV7-6
ASSREFGNTEAF	.	TRBJ1-1	TRBV5-4
AWRVSGQTSNQPQH	.	TRBJ1-5	TRBV30
ASSYSTAGNSPLH	.	TRBJ1-6	TRBV6-5
ASSRGGISYGYT	.	TRBJ1-2	TRBV4-3